One T cell receptor (beta chain) is described in this entry. Libraries were prepared by immunoSEQ multiplex PCR; TCRdb keeps only in-frame clonotypes and omits some of them. The sample carries some 1,900,000 clones, 85% to 95% recorded once. The sample originates from a study of shared clonotypes between healthy human individuals. Terminally differentiated effector memory CD45RA+ cells were excluded by CCR7 positive selection of CD45RO-negative cells. Germline CDR1 SGDLS, CDR2 YYNGEE. The CDR3 has 16 residues. Deletions cut 0 bases from V and 3 bases from J, with 12 bases between. The rearrangement links TRBV9 to TRBJ2-2; tentatively, D is TRBD1 or TRBD2 (5 bases each). This clonotype was sampled from a man in his late teens or twenties in good health. Sequenced: naive CD8+ T cells sorted from blood. CDR3 region: CASSVARGQDTGELFF. CDR3 sequence (DNA): TGTGCCAGCAGCGTAGCGAGGGGCCAGGACACCGGGGAGCTGTTTTTT. Using reference TRBV9 and TRBJ2-2 for the parts outside the CDR3, the full variable domain is DSGVTQTPKHLITATGQRVTLRCSPRSGDLSVYWYQQSLDQGLQFLIQYYNGEERAKGNILERFSAQQFPDLHSELNLSSLELGDSALYFCASSVARGQDTGELFFGEGSRLTVL.